This is a list of T cell receptor beta chains from one sample in a study of blood T cell repertoires in COVID-19. The repertoire was sequenced with immunoSEQ multiplex PCR; TCRdb's copy has only in-frame clones and lacks some. The table lists roughly 160,000 clones, under 90% of them singletons. The sequenced sample was PBMCs or T cells enriched from blood (not recorded which). The receptors stem from a man aged 55 to 70 who had recovered from COVID-19. CDR3s include the opening cysteine and the closing phenylalanine or tryptophan. Each record gives: CDR3 protein, V gene.

CDR3 protein: CASSATSGMDTDTQYF; V gene: TRBV9
CDR3 protein: CAWSAFGQGVYNSPLHF; V gene: TRBV30
CDR3 protein: CASSQDRQSDSGNTIYF; V gene: TRBV3-1/TRBV3-2
CDR3 protein: CASSLALAGEQYF; V gene: TRBV11-2
CDR3 protein: CATSDRTGEQYF; V gene: TRBV24-1
CDR3 protein: CASSLRRGAGELFF; V gene: TRBV11-3
CDR3 protein: CASRPQGAGGGKLFF; V gene: TRBV28
CDR3 protein: CASSPSLTALHF; V gene: TRBV28
CDR3 protein: CASSRVLGQGGGYTF; V gene: TRBV5-4
CDR3 protein: CASAGTGGLTGELFF; V gene: TRBV5-1
CDR3 protein: CASSPTSGRRGGNEQFF; V gene: TRBV19
CDR3 protein: CASSLGRNQPQHF; V gene: TRBV7-3
CDR3 protein: CASSRTGGNEKLFF; V gene: TRBV7-9
CDR3 protein: CASSTGVQETQYF; V gene: TRBV19
CDR3 protein: CASSLLVPGGADTQYF; V gene: TRBV5-4
CDR3 protein: CASRTLSRMNTEAFF; V gene: TRBV28
CDR3 protein: CASSPSGVRNQPQHF; V gene: TRBV5-1
CDR3 protein: CASSGGYQPQHF; V gene: TRBV6-5
CDR3 protein: CASSLSGGAPSAEAFF; V gene: TRBV28
CDR3 protein: CSVSRDRGETQYF; V gene: TRBV29-1
CDR3 protein: CASNLPMDRGRGYTF; V gene: TRBV28
CDR3 protein: CASSPLSGGRYTDTQYF; V gene: TRBV7-8
CDR3 protein: CASSEARRPQHF; V gene: TRBV2
CDR3 protein: CASSPPRSTGELFF; V gene: TRBV5-4
CDR3 protein: CASSPQQGVYEETQYF; V gene: TRBV18
CDR3 protein: CASSQVGGRYGYTF; V gene: TRBV4-1
CDR3 protein: CASTSPQRQGGGNEQFF; V gene: TRBV5-1
CDR3 protein: CASSLAGAGANVLTF; V gene: TRBV5-4
CDR3 protein: CASSLDVRTQYF; V gene: TRBV5-4
CDR3 protein: CASSSTGWPDTQYF; V gene: TRBV7-9
CDR3 protein: CASSHLGLAVNTGELFF; V gene: TRBV11-2
CDR3 protein: CASSRGDRGLDPGANVLTF; V gene: TRBV3-1/TRBV3-2
CDR3 protein: CASWDSFDQPQHF; V gene: TRBV10-2
CDR3 protein: CASIRTRGLDEQFF; V gene: TRBV5-6
CDR3 protein: CASRRDRGNTEAFF; V gene: TRBV5-4
CDR3 protein: CASSSIRGGTDTQYF; V gene: TRBV28
CDR3 protein: CASRGGQGGGEQYF; V gene: TRBV6-5
CDR3 protein: CASSQDSGNTEAFF; V gene: TRBV14
CDR3 protein: CASSLELAGIDNEQFF; V gene: TRBV7-2
CDR3 protein: CASSPPSGYNEQFF; V gene: TRBV18
CDR3 protein: CASSLPSETKNIQYF; V gene: TRBV3-1/TRBV3-2
CDR3 protein: CASSLAQVSYEQYF; V gene: TRBV7-6
CDR3 protein: CASSEGNQETQYF; V gene: TRBV7-6
CDR3 protein: CASSLITNTGELFF; V gene: TRBV7-3
CDR3 protein: CASSPREGTEAFF; V gene: TRBV11-3
CDR3 protein: CASSTLTGSETQYF; V gene: TRBV11-2
CDR3 protein: CASSSSGGGHTEAFF; V gene: TRBV7-6
CDR3 protein: CASSLSAGINEKLFF; V gene: TRBV7-9
CDR3 protein: CASSSTGGDEQYF; V gene: TRBV5-4
CDR3 protein: CAISRDRGKNTEAFF; V gene: TRBV10-3
CDR3 protein: CASSDGTLEKLFF; V gene: TRBV19
CDR3 protein: CASTTGVVNQPQHF; V gene: TRBV2
CDR3 protein: CASSLSPDYRGETQYF; V gene: TRBV28
CDR3 protein: CASSSEGNQPQHF; V gene: TRBV5-1